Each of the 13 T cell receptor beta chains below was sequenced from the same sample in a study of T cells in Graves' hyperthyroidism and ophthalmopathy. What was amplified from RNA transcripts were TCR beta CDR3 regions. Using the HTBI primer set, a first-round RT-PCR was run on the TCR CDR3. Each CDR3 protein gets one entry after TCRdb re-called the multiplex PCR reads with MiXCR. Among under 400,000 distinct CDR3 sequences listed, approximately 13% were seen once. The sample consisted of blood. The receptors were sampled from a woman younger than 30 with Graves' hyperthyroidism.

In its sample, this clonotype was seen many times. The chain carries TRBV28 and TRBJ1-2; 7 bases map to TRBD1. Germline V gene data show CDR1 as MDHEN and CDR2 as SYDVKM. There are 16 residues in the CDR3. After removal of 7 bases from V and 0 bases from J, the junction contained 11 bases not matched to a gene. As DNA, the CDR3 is TGTGCCAGCATTGTAGGGGGCCCCATGGCTAACTATGGCTACACCTTC. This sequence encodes CASIVGGPMANYGYTF.

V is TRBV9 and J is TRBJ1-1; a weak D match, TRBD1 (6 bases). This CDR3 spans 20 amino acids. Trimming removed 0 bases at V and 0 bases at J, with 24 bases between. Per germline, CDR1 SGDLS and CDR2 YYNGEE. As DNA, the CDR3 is TGTGCCAGCAGCGTAGAGGAGTTTTTGGACAGAAGCCTAATGAACACTGAAGCTTTCTTT. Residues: CASSVEEFLDRSLMNTEAFF.

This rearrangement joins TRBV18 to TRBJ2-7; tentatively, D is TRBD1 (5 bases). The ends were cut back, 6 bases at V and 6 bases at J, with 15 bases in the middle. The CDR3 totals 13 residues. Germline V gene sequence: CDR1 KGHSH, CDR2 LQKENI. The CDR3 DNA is TGTGCCAGCTCCCGCCTCGAAGGGGTCGAGCAGTACTTC. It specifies CASSRLEGVEQYF.

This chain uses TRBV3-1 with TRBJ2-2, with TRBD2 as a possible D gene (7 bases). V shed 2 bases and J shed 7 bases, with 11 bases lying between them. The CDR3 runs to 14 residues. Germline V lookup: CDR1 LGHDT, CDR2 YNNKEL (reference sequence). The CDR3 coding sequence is TGTGCCAGCAGCCAAAGGGGGGGACGCGGGGAGCTGTTTTTT. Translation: CASSQRGGRGELFF.

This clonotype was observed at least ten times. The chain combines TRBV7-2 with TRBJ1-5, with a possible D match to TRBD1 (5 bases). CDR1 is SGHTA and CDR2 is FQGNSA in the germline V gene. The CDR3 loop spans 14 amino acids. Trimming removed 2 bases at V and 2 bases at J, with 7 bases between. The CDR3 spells CASSLRGGNQPQHF. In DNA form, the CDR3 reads TGTGCCAGCAGCTTAAGGGGTGGCAATCAGCCCCAGCATTTT. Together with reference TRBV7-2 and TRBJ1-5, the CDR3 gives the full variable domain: GAGVSQSPSNKVTEKGKDVELRCDPISGHTALYWYRQSLGQGLEFLIYFQGNSAPDKSGLPSDRFSAERTGGSVSTLTIQRTQQEDSAVYLCASSLRGGNQPQHFGDGTRLSIL.

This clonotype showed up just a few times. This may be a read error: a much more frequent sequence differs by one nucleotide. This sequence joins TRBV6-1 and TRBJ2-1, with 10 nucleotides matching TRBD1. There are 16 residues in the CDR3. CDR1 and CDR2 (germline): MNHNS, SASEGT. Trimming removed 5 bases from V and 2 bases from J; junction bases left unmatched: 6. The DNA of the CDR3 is TGTGCCAGCAGTTCCTCCGGGACAGGGGCCTACAATGAGCAGTTCTTC. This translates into CASSSSGTGAYNEQFF.

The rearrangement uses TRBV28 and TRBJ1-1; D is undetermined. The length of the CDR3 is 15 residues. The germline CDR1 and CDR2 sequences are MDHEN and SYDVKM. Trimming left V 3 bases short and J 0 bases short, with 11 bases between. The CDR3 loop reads CASSFPVLVNTEAFF. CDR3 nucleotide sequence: TGTGCCAGCAGTTTTCCGGTTTTGGTGAACACTGAAGCTTTCTTT. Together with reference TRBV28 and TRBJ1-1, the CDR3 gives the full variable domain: DVKVTQSSRYLVKRTGEKVFLECVQDMDHENMFWYRQDPGLGLRLIYFSYDVKMKEKGDIPEGYSVSREKKERFSLILESASTNQTSMYLCASSFPVLVNTEAFFGQGTRLTVV.

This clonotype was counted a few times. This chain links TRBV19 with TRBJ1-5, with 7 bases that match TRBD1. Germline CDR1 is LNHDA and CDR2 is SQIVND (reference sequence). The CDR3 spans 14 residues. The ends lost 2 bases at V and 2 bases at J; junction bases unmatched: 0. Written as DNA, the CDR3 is TGTGCCAGTAGTATAACAGGGGGCAATCAGCCCCAGCATTTT. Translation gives CASSITGGNQPQHF.

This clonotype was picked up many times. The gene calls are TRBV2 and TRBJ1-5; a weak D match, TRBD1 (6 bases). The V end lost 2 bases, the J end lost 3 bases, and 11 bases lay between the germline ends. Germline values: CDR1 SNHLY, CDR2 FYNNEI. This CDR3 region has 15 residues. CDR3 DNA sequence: TGTGCCAGCAGTGAATCGACAGGCCCCAATCAGCCCCAGCATTTT. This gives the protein CASSESTGPNQPQHF.

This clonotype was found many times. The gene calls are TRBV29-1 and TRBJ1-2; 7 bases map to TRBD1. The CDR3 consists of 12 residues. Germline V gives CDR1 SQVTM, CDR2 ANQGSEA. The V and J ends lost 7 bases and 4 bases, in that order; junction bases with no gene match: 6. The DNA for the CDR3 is TGCAGCGCCGGGACAGAGGGCTATGGCTACACCTTC. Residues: CSAGTEGYGYTF.

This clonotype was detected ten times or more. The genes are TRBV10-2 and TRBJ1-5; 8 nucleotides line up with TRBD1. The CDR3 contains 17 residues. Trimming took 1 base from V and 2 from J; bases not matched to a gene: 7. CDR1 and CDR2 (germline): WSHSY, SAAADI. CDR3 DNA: TGCGCCAGCAGTGAGTTCAGGGGGCCGGGAGGCAATCAGCCCCAGCATTTT. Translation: CASSEFRGPGGNQPQHF.

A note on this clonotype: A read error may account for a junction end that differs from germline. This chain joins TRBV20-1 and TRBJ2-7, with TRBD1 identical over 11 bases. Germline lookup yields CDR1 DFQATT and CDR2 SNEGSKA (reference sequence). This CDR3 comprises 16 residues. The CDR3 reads CSARVGGRTGGYERYF. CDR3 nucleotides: TGCAGTGCTAGAGTGGGGGGGAGGACAGGGGGCTACGAGCGGTACTTC.

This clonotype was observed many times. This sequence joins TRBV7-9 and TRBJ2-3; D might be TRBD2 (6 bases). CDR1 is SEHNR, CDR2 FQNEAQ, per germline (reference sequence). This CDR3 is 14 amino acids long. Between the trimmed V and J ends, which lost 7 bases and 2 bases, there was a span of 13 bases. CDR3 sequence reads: CASIAGPHTDTQYF. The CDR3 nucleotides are TGTGCCAGCATTGCGGGACCGCACACAGATACGCAGTATTTT.